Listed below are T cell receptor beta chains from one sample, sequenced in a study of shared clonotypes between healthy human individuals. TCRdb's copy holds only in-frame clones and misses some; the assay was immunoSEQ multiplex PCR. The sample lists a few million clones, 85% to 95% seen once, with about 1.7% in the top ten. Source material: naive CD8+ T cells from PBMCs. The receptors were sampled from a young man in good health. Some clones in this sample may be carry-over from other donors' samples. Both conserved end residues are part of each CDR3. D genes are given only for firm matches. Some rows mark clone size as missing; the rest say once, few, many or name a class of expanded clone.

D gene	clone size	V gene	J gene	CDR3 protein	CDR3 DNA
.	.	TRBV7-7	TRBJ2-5	CASSLRLQETQYF	TGTGCCAGCAGCTTGAGGCTTCAAGAGACCCAGTACTTC
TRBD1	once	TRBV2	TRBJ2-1	CASRVGTGGGNEQFF	TGTGCCAGCAGAGTCGGGACAGGGGGCGGCAATGAGCAGTTCTTC
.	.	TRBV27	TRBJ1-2	CASSKGIGYGYTF	TGTGCCAGCAGTAAGGGAATCGGCTATGGCTACACCTTC
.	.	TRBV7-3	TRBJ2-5	CASSLNGYLQETQYF	TGTGCCAGCAGCTTAAATGGGTACCTCCAAGAGACCCAGTACTTC
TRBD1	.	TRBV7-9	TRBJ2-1	CASKGQGRIGEQFF	TGTGCCAGCAAGGGACAGGGTAGAATCGGTGAGCAGTTCTTC
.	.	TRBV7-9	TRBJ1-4	CASSFYEGHNEKLFF	TGTGCCAGCAGCTTCTACGAGGGGCACAATGAAAAACTGTTTTTT
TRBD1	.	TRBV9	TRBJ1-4	CASSAEGALNEKLFF	TGTGCCAGCAGCGCCGAGGGGGCCCTGAATGAAAAACTGTTTTTT
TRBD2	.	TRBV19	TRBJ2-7	CASRLAGTYEQYF	TGTGCCAGTAGACTAGCGGGGACCTACGAGCAGTACTTC
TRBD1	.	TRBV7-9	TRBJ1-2	CASSFFGQGAKDYGYTF	TGTGCCAGCAGCTTTTTTGGACAGGGGGCCAAGGACTATGGCTACACCTTC
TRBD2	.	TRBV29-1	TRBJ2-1	CSAGTSYNEQFF	TGCAGCGCAGGGACTAGTTACAATGAGCAGTTCTTC
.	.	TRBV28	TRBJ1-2	CASNPRGSYGYTF	TGTGCCAGCAATCCGAGGGGGTCTTATGGCTACACCTTC
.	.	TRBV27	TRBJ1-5	CASSLTRVVQPQHF	TGTGCCAGCAGTTTAACAAGGGTGGTACAGCCCCAGCATTTT
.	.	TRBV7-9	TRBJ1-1	CASSLEPASEAFF	TGTGCCAGCAGCTTAGAACCGGCCTCTGAAGCTTTCTTT
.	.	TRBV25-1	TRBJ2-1	CASSEVGGLYNYNEQFF	TGTGCCAGCAGTGAGGTCGGGGGGCTTTACAACTACAATGAGCAGTTCTTC
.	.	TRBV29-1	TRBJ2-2	CSVSPQGGELFF	TGCAGCGTCTCCCCCCAGGGCGGGGAGCTGTTTTTT
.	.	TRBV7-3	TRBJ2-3	CASSLRSGRGRDTQYF	TGTGCCAGCAGCTTAAGGTCTGGCAGGGGACGAGATACGCAGTATTTT
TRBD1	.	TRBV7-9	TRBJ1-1	CASRHGTGVAEAFF	TGTGCCAGCAGGCACGGGACAGGGGTTGCTGAAGCTTTCTTT
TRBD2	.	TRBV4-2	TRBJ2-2	CASRVGVAGVTGELFF	TGTGCCAGCCGAGTGGGGGTAGCGGGAGTCACCGGGGAGCTGTTTTTT
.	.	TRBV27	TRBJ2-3	CASSFQGQGLAGDGTDTQYF	TGTGCCAGCAGTTTCCAGGGACAGGGGTTAGCGGGGGATGGCACAGATACGCAGTATTTT
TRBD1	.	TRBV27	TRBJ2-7	CASSLGTGPYEQYF	TGTGCCAGCAGTTTGGGGACAGGTCCCTACGAGCAGTACTTC
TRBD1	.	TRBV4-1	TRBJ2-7	CASSQGLLGQGAYEQYF	TGCGCCAGCAGCCAAGGGCTATTGGGACAGGGAGCCTACGAGCAGTACTTC
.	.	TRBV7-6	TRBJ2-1	CASSLAQQGVVEQFF	TGTGCCAGCAGCTTAGCCCAGCAGGGAGTCGTTGAGCAGTTCTTC
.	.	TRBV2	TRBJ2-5	CASRKGDHQETQYF	TGTGCCAGCAGGAAGGGGGACCATCAAGAGACCCAGTACTTC
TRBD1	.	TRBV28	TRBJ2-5	CASSKPDRGSQETQYF	TGTGCCAGCAGTAAACCCGACAGGGGGAGCCAAGAGACCCAGTACTTC